The 2 T cell receptor beta chains in this list originate from one sample, sequenced in a study of T cells after yellow fever vaccination. Each CDR3 protein gets one entry after TCRdb re-called the 5' RACE reads with MiXCR. The sample has about 360,000 distinct CDR3 sequences; 6% to 8% are singletons. Source: PBMCs, taken 5 days after the yellow fever booster vaccination. The receptors originated from a man aged 25 to 40 who received the YFV17D yellow fever vaccine.

This clonotype was counted at least ten times. The CDR3 nucleotides are TGTGCTAGTGGTTTGCGGAGGGGGGGCACAGATACGCAGTATTTT. This encodes CASGLRRGGTDTQYF. The chain recombines TRBV12-5 with TRBJ2-3; D could derive from TRBD1 or TRBD2 (6 bases each). V lost 2 bases to trimming and J lost 1 base, with 10 bases between them. Germline CDR1 reads LGHNT; CDR2 reads FRNRAP. This CDR3 contains 15 residues. Complete variable domain (other parts from reference TRBV12-5 and TRBJ2-3): DARVTQTPRHKVTEMGQEVTMRCQPILGHNTVFWYRQTMMQGLELLAYFRNRAPLDDSGMPKDRFSAEMPDATLATLKIQPSEPRDSAVYFCASGLRRGGTDTQYFGPGTRLTVL.

Many counts were recorded for this clonotype. The J gene is TRBJ1-1, the V gene TRBV6-5, with TRBD1 as a possible D gene (5 bases). The CDR3 totals 14 residues. Between the trimmed V and J ends, which lost 4 bases and 0 bases, there was a span of 9 bases. Germline V CDR1 and CDR2: MNHEY, SVGAGI. The CDR3 protein is CASSWTQMNTEAFF. CDR3 nucleotides: TGTGCCAGCAGTTGGACACAAATGAACACTGAAGCTTTCTTT.